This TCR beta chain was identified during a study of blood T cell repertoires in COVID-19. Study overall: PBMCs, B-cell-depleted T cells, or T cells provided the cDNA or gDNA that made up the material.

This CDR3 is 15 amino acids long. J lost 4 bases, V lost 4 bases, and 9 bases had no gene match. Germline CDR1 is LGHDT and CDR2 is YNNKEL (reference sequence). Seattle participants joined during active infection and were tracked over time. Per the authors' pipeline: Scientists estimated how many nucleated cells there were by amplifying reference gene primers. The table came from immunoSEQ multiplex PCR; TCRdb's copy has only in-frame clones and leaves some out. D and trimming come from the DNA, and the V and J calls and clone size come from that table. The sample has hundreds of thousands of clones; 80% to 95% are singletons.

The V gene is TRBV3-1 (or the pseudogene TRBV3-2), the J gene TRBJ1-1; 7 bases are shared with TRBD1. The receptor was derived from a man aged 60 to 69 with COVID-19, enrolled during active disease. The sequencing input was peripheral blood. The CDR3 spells CASSPPTGVPTEAFF. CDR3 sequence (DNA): TGTGCCAGCAGCCCGCCCACAGGGGTCCCCACTGAAGCTTTCTTT.